The 14 T cell receptor beta chains in this list originate from one sample, sequenced in a study of blood T cell repertoires in COVID-19. Assay: immunoSEQ multiplex PCR; the TCRdb copy retains only in-frame clones and omits some. The sample holds 100,000 to 150,000 clones, around 84% seen once. Sequences were obtained from peripheral blood. These receptors were collected from a woman of 80 years or more with acute or convalescent COVID-19.

The chain employs TRBV7-2 and TRBJ1-1, with a possible D match to TRBD1 (6 bases). Looked up from germline, CDR1 is SGHTA and CDR2 is FQGNSA. This CDR3 comprises 15 residues. Between the trimmed V and J ends, which lost 1 base and 4 bases, there was a span of 13 bases. The CDR3 here is CASSLGLTGPTEAFF. The CDR3 bases are TGTGCCAGCAGCTTAGGATTAACAGGGCCCACTGAAGCTTTCTTT.

The rearrangement links TRBV5-1 to TRBJ1-6, with TRBD1 matching over 7 bases. J gave up 5 bases and V 5 bases, and 4 bases lay outside the gene matches. The germline gives CDR1 SGHRS, CDR2 YFSETQ. This CDR3 spans 14 amino acids. CDR3 bases: TGCGCCAGCAGTCGAACAGGGGATAATTCACCCCTCCACTTT. Its translation: CASSRTGDNSPLHF.

About this clone itself: The junction departs from the called germline gene at one end, perhaps through a read error. The chain combines TRBV20-1 with TRBJ1-2; TRBD1 is a possible D gene (6 bases). CDR1 and CDR2 from the germline V gene are DFQATT and SNEGSKA (reference sequence). The CDR3 runs to 9 residues. The CDR3 bases are TGCAGTGCTTCTAGACAGGCCGACTTC. It specifies CSASRQADF.

V and J are TRBV24-1 and TRBJ2-1; 10 bases align to TRBD2. V gave up 4 bases and J gave up 2 bases; unmatched junction bases: 7. Germline CDR1 is KGHDR and CDR2 is SFDVKD. The CDR3 contains 17 residues. CDR3 sequence: CATSDASGSLPYNEQFF. CDR3 bases: TGTGCCACCAGTGACGCTAGCGGGAGCCTTCCCTACAATGAGCAGTTCTTC.

This chain connects TRBV25-1 to TRBJ1-2; D unclear. Germline CDR1 is MGHDK and CDR2 is SYGVNS. The CDR3 covers 12 residues. V was cut by 6 bases and J by 5 bases, with 10 bases left in between. The CDR3 protein is CASRRQGYGYTF. The CDR3 DNA is TGTGCCAGCAGAAGACAAGGATATGGCTACACCTTC.

This clone was counted many times. V is TRBV6-6 and J is TRBJ1-5; TRBD1 might be the D (5 bases). With 7 bases removed from V and 2 bases from J, the gap between germline ends came to 18 bases. The CDR3 length is 16 residues. CDR1 and CDR2 from the germline V gene are MNHNY and SVGAGI (reference sequence). The CDR3 region is CASIPDLGLGNQPQHF. For the CDR3, the DNA is TGTGCCAGCATCCCCGACCTGGGGCTGGGCAATCAGCCCCAGCATTTT.

The chain employs TRBV11-2 and TRBJ2-5; 9 bases align to TRBD1. Per germline, CDR1 SGHAT and CDR2 FQNNGV. Unmatched junction bases numbered 3, after V lost 6 bases and J lost 4 bases. This CDR3 has 13 amino acids. The CDR3, as DNA: TGTGCCAGCAGTGGGGACAGGGTAGAGACCCAGTACTTC. It specifies CASSGDRVETQYF.

Turning to this clone: The germline gene is not matched at one end of the junction; a read error may be the cause. V usage is TRBV7-6 and J usage is TRBJ2-7; 8 bases line up with TRBD1. This CDR3 has 15 amino acids. Germline V CDR1 and CDR2: SGHVS, FNYEAQ. CDR3 bases: TGTGCCAGCAGCTTATCTCGACAGGGGTCCTCCGAGCAGTACTTC. Its protein is CASSLSRQGSSEQYF.

The chain recombines TRBV29-1 with TRBJ1-1; D is possibly TRBD1 (5 bases). Per the germline V gene, CDR1 is SQVTM and CDR2 is ANQGSEA. Trimming took 4 bases from V and 10 from J, leaving 22 bases between them. The CDR3 sequence is 14 residues long. The CDR3 coding sequence is TGCAGCGTTGCCATTCCGGGACTCCCACGTGGAGCTTTCTTT. It is translated as CSVAIPGLPRGAFF.

The genes are TRBV9 and TRBJ2-1; TRBD2 aligns across 8 bases. V gave up 0 bases and J gave up 8 bases; unmatched junction bases: 7. Per the germline V gene, CDR1 is SGDLS and CDR2 is YYNGEE. The CDR3 contains 15 residues. The CDR3 loop is CASSVGPSGLDEQFF. The CDR3 coding sequence is TGTGCCAGCAGCGTAGGACCTAGCGGGCTCGATGAGCAGTTCTTC.

This chain connects TRBV9 to TRBJ2-1; 8 bases are shared with TRBD2. V gave up 0 bases and J gave up 9 bases; unmatched junction bases: 8. The CDR3 is 15 amino acids. Germline V gives CDR1 SGDLS, CDR2 YYNGEE. The CDR3 is CASSVAPAGEGEQFF. CDR3 DNA: TGTGCCAGCAGCGTAGCGCCAGCGGGAGAGGGTGAGCAGTTCTTC.

A remark on this clone: This clone may be a read error of a much larger clone one base away. The V call is TRBV2, the J call TRBJ1-5, with TRBD1 identical over 9 bases. The CDR3 has 13 residues. Trimming removed 4 bases from V and 6 bases from J; junction bases left unmatched: 1. Germline V gene sequence: CDR1 SNHLY, CDR2 FYNNEI. CDR3: CASSGTGVQPQHF. CDR3 coding DNA: TGTGCCAGCAGTGGGACAGGGGTTCAGCCCCAGCATTTT.

CDR3: CASSIWDRGASLHF. The DNA of the CDR3 is TGTGCCAGTAGTATATGGGACAGGGGGGCGTCCCTCCACTTT. The rearrangement links TRBV19 to TRBJ1-6; 11 nucleotides align to TRBD1. The CDR3 sequence is 14 residues long. V lost 2 bases and J lost 14; bases outside the gene matches: 5. Looked up from germline, CDR1 is LNHDA and CDR2 is SQIVND (reference sequence).

The V gene is TRBV19, the J gene TRBJ1-6; no definite D call. Between the trimmed V and J ends, which lost 3 bases and 10 bases, there was a span of 10 bases. The germline V gene has CDR1 LNHDA and CDR2 SQIVND (reference sequence). The CDR3 contains 13 residues. CDR3 residues: CASSMLERSPLHF. DNA for the CDR3: TGTGCCAGTAGTATGCTAGAGAGATCACCCCTCCACTTT.